The 20 T cell receptor beta chains below were found in one sample sequenced in a study of cytomegalovirus exposure and HLA in healthy donors. Both 60 Vbeta primers and 13 Jbeta primers went into the PCR. Produced via immunoSEQ multiplex PCR; TCRdb's table is partial and in-frame only. The profile shows some 170,000 clones, roughly 77% of them singletons. Sequenced input: PBMCs. The origin of the receptors is a man aged 18 to 29 in good health and CMV-seropositive.

The chain employs TRBV15 and TRBJ2-5; the D gene is possibly TRBD1 (6 bases). Looked up from germline, CDR1 is LNHNV and CDR2 is YYDKDF (reference sequence). The CDR3 sequence is 15 residues long. Trimming stripped 1 base from V and 5 bases from J, with 14 bases between. The CDR3 is CATSRVQGASETQYF. The DNA of the CDR3 is TGTGCCACCAGCAGAGTACAGGGAGCGTCGGAGACCCAGTACTTC.

V and J are TRBV9 and TRBJ2-5, with D perhaps TRBD2 (5 bases). Germline V gene data show CDR1 as SGDLS and CDR2 as YYNGEE. The CDR3 covers 14 residues. The V gene lost 0 bases and the J gene lost 7 bases, with 13 bases spanning the gap. The CDR3 coding sequence is TGTGCCAGCAGCGTAGGAAGATCCGAGGGGACCCAGTACTTC. Translation: CASSVGRSEGTQYF. Supplemented by reference TRBV9 and TRBJ2-5, the full variable domain reads DSGVTQTPKHLITATGQRVTLRCSPRSGDLSVYWYQQSLDQGLQFLIQYYNGEERAKGNILERFSAQQFPDLHSELNLSSLELGDSALYFCASSVGRSEGTQYFGPGTRLLVL.

The rearrangement joins TRBV15 to TRBJ1-1; D remains ambiguous. The germline V gene has CDR1 LNHNV and CDR2 YYDKDF (reference sequence). The CDR3 is 11 amino acids. V shed 8 bases and J shed 1 base, with 5 bases lying between them. The DNA for the CDR3 is TGTGCCACCCCGCGGAACACTGAAGCTTTCTTT. Its protein product is CATPRNTEAFF. The full variable domain, in which reference TRBV15 and TRBJ1-1 provide the parts outside the CDR3, is DAMVIQNPRYQVTQFGKPVTLSCSQTLNHNVMYWYQQKSSQAPKLLFHYYDKDFNNEADTPDNFQSRRPNTSFCFLDIRSPGLGDTAMYLCATPRNTEAFFGQGTRLTVV.

This clone is a singleton in its sample. The chain recombines TRBV7-9 with TRBJ2-7; 8 bases fit TRBD1. The CDR3 has 11 amino acids. V lost 5 bases to trimming and J lost 12 bases; unmatched junction nucleotides: 6. Germline V gene lookup returns CDR1 SEHNR and CDR2 FQNEAQ (reference sequence). CDR3 DNA sequence: TGTGCCAGCAGCGCCCCGGGACAGGCGTACGTC. This translates into CASSAPGQAYV.

V usage is TRBV6-1 and J usage is TRBJ1-5; 12 bases are shared with TRBD1. Germline V lookup: CDR1 MNHNS, CDR2 SASEGT. The CDR3 covers 15 residues. Losses at the gene ends were 6 bases for V and 5 bases for J; bases not matched to a gene: 5. DNA for the CDR3: TGTGCCAGCAGCTGGGACAGGGGGCAATATCAGCCCCAGCATTTT. It specifies CASSWDRGQYQPQHF.

The count of this clone is one. V is TRBV29-1 and J is TRBJ2-2; D unresolved. CDR3 length: 15 residues. V was clipped by 5 bases and J by 0 bases, with 13 bases between them. Germline CDR1 SQVTM, CDR2 ANQGSEA. CDR3 residues: CSVMVPTPNTGELFF. The CDR3 DNA sequence: TGCAGCGTTATGGTCCCCACACCGAACACCGGGGAGCTGTTTTTT.

This clone appeared a few times. The gene calls are TRBV11-2 and TRBJ1-1; D is perhaps TRBD1 (6 bases). V was trimmed by 1 base and J by 5 bases, leaving 11 bases between them. The CDR3 covers 14 residues. Germline CDR1 and CDR2: SGHAT and FQNNGV. Here the CDR3 DNA reads TGTGCCAGCAGCTTAGGCGGCAGGGGAACTGAAGCTTTCTTT. This sequence encodes CASSLGGRGTEAFF.

The chain couples TRBV28 to TRBJ1-2; 7 nucleotides match TRBD1. Germline V gene data show CDR1 as MDHEN and CDR2 as SYDVKM. The CDR3 is made up of 15 amino acids. The ends lost 8 bases at V and 2 bases at J; junction bases unmatched: 11. CDR3 loop: CASETGMVGNYGYTF. CDR3 in DNA: TGTGCCAGCGAGACAGGGATGGTGGGAAACTATGGCTACACCTTC.

This clone was seen a handful of times. V and J are TRBV7-8 and TRBJ2-7; the D gene is possibly TRBD1 (5 bases). Germline V lookup: CDR1 SGHVS, CDR2 FQNEAQ. The CDR3 runs to 13 residues. Trimming took off 4 bases at V and 4 bases at J, with 11 bases between the two ends. CDR3 residues: CASSYQQGYEQYV. The CDR3 nucleotides read TGTGCCAGCAGCTACCAGCAGGGATACGAGCAGTACGTC.

The chain combines TRBV7-2 with TRBJ2-3; no firm D call. Per germline, CDR1 SGHTA and CDR2 FQGNSA. Trimming shortened V by 4 bases and J by 4 bases, and 12 bases separated the two germline ends. The CDR3 sequence is 14 residues long. Here the CDR3 reads CASSSRAGPDTQYF. The CDR3 nucleotides are TGTGCCAGCAGCTCCCGAGCAGGCCCAGATACGCAGTATTTT.

The chain joins TRBV7-8 to TRBJ2-7, with no clear D. This CDR3 contains 12 residues. Germline CDR1 is SGHVS and CDR2 is FQNEAQ. V lost 5 bases, J lost 7 bases, and 12 bases lay in between. CDR3 sequence: CASSQASGEQYV. CDR3 sequence (DNA): TGTGCCAGCAGCCAAGCCTCGGGTGAGCAGTACGTC.

This sequence joins TRBV7-9 and TRBJ1-1; weak D call: TRBD1 (5 bases). Germline loops: CDR1 SEHNR, CDR2 FQNEAQ (reference sequence). Trimming left V 1 base short and J 5 bases short, with 14 bases between. This CDR3 is 15 amino acids long. The CDR3 loop is CASSLERGGGTEAFF. CDR3 nucleotide sequence: TGTGCCAGCAGCTTAGAGAGGGGCGGGGGTACTGAAGCTTTCTTT.

This clone was detected only a few times. V gene TRBV6-5 combines with J gene TRBJ1-1; D may be TRBD1 (6 bases). Germline CDR1 reads MNHEY; CDR2 reads SVGAGI. With 5 bases removed from V and 1 base from J, the gap between germline ends came to 14 bases. This CDR3 spans 15 amino acids. CDR3 sequence (DNA): TGTGCCAGCAGTCGTTGGGACACTTCGAACACTGAAGCTTTCTTT. Amino acids: CASSRWDTSNTEAFF.

The V call is TRBV6-5, the J call TRBJ1-4; D gene unclear. Germline CDR1 is MNHEY and CDR2 is SVGAGI. This CDR3 has 14 amino acids. V was clipped by 7 bases and J by 8 bases, with 17 bases between them. DNA for the CDR3: TGTGCCAGCATGGGCCCTCGCAGCGGAGAAAAACTGTTTTTT. It encodes CASMGPRSGEKLFF.

CDR3 in amino acids: CASSPGQGDFYGYTF. CDR3 sequence (DNA): TGCGCCAGCAGCCCAGGTCAGGGGGACTTTTATGGCTACACCTTC. The chain is built from TRBV4-1 and TRBJ1-2, with 7 nucleotides matching TRBD1. Germline CDR1 is MGHRA and CDR2 is YSYEKL. The CDR3 runs 15 residues. V lost 4 bases to trimming and J lost 5 bases; unmatched junction nucleotides: 10.

The gene calls are TRBV5-1 and TRBJ1-2; D possibly corresponds to TRBD1 (6 bases). The CDR3 extends over 13 amino acids. Germline V gene lookup returns CDR1 SGHRS and CDR2 YFSETQ. The V gene lost 4 bases and the J gene lost 4 bases, with 11 bases spanning the gap. Written as DNA, the CDR3 is TGCGCCAGCAGCCCAGGGGAGTCCTATGGCTACACCTTC. Translated: CASSPGESYGYTF.

Only one count was recorded for this clone. The same CDR3 is also encoded by other DNA sequences in this sample. The rearrangement links TRBV5-4 to TRBJ1-2; 9 nucleotides line up with TRBD1. With V trimmed by 4 bases and J by 8 bases, 6 bases remained unmatched. Germline CDR1 is SGHNT and CDR2 is YYREEE (reference sequence). The CDR3 consists of 13 residues. The CDR3 DNA follows: TGTGCCAGCAGCCTGACAGGGGGTGACGGCTACACCTTC. It codes for CASSLTGGDGYTF.

This chain uses TRBV5-6 with TRBJ2-3; 7 nucleotides agree with TRBD1. The CDR3 runs to 15 residues. V dropped 3 bases and J dropped 2; count of bases not matched to a gene: 6. CDR1 and CDR2 (germline): SGHDT, YYEEEE. The DNA for the CDR3 is TGTGCCAGCAGCTCTAGGACAGGCAACACAGATACGCAGTATTTT. Its translation: CASSSRTGNTDTQYF.

The gene calls are TRBV11-3 and TRBJ2-1; 9 bases line up with TRBD2. The trim removed 5 bases at V and 8 bases at J, leaving 7 bases unmatched. Germline CDR1 SGHNT, CDR2 YENEEA. This CDR3 comprises 14 residues. This chain's CDR3 is CASSHSGGSDEQFF. CDR3 nucleotides: TGTGCCAGCAGCCACAGCGGGGGGTCCGATGAGCAGTTCTTC.

This clone was detected only once. The V and J genes are TRBV5-6 and TRBJ1-2, with D tentatively TRBD1 (5 bases). The CDR3 length is 13 residues. V gave up 3 bases and J gave up 8 bases, with 14 bases separating them. In germline, CDR1 is SGHDT, CDR2 YYEEEE. CDR3 coding DNA: TGTGCCAGCAGCTCGACAGTTCCGGAGGGCTACACCTTC. This translates into CASSSTVPEGYTF. The variable domain in full, completed from reference TRBV5-6 and TRBJ1-2, reads DAGVTQSPTHLIKTRGQQVTLRCSPKSGHDTVSWYQQALGQGPQFIFQYYEEEERQRGNFPDRFSGHQFPNYSSELNVNALLLGDSALYLCASSSTVPEGYTFGSGTRLTVV.